This paragraph reports one TCR beta chain. CDR1 and CDR2 from the germline V gene are LGHNA and YSLEER. This CDR3 is built from 14 residues. V lost 5 bases, J lost 4 bases, and 3 bases stayed unmatched. The sample belongs to a study of tumor T cells in aggressive B-cell lymphoma. Sequencing used immunoSEQ multiplex PCR; TCRdb keeps in-frame clones, though not all of them. This table holds some 3,500 clones, about 90% found once. The V and J genes are TRBV4-3 and TRBJ2-3; 10 nucleotides agree with TRBD2. The origin of this receptor is an adult with diffuse large B cell lymphoma. Material: tumor tissue. This CDR3 reads CASSGLAGADTQYF. CDR3 nucleotides: TGCGCCAGCAGCGGCCTAGCGGGAGCAGATACGCAGTATTTT.